This TCR beta chain was sequenced during a study of cytotoxic CD8 clonotypes in ibrutinib-treated CLL. In the study overall: With a range of 6 to 36, the median treatment time before response samples were taken was over 9 months.

There are 16 residues in the CDR3. Sequencing was performed with immunoSEQ multiplex PCR; in TCRdb, only in-frame clones are kept and a portion is missing. The data show some 160,000 clones, with roughly four fifths seen just once and roughly 2% held by the top ten. The study's findings and limits: Private clonotypes, not public ones, expanded at ibrutinib response.

About this clone itself: The antigen is unknown.

This clonotype originated in a human donor with chronic lymphocytic leukemia. Source: PBMCs, taken after 12 months of ibrutinib treatment. V is TRBV21-1 and J is TRBJ2-7; the table's D call, TRBD2, has no DNA check behind it. TRBV21-1 is labeled a pseudogene. The CDR3 here is CASSKREGPTPYEQYF. CDR3 sequence (DNA): TGTGCCAGCAGCAAAAGGGAGGGGCCCACCCCTTACGAGCAGTACTTC.